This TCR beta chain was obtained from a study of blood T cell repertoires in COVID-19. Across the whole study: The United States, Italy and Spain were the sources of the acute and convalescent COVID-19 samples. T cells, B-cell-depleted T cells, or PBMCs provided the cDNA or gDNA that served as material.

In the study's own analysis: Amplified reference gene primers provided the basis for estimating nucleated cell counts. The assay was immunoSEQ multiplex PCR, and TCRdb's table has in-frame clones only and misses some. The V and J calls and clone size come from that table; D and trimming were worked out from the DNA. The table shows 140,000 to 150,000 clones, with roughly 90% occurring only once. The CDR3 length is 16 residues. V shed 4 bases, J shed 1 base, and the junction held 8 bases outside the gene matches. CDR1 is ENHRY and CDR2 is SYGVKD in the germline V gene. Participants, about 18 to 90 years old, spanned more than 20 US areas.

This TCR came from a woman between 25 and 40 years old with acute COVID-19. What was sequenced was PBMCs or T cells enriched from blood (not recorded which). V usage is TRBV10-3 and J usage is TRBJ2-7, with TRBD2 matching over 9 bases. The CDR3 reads CAISAGAGGQSYEQYF. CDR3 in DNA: TGTGCCATCAGTGCCGGTGCGGGGGGGCAATCCTACGAGCAGTACTTC.